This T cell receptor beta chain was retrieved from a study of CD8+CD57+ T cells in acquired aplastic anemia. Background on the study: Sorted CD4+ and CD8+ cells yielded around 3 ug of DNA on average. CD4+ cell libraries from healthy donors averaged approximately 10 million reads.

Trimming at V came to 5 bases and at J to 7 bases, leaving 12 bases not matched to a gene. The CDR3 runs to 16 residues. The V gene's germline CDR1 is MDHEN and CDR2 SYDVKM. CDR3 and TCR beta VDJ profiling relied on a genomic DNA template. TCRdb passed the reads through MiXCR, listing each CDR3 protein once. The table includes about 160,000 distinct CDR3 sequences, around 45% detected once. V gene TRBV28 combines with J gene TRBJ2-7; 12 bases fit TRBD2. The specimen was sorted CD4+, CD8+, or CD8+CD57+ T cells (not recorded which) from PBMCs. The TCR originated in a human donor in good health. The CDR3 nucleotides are TGTGCCAGCAGTCTTCTAGCGGGAGGGCCCCTGGGGGAGCAGTACTTC. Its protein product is CASSLLAGGPLGEQYF.